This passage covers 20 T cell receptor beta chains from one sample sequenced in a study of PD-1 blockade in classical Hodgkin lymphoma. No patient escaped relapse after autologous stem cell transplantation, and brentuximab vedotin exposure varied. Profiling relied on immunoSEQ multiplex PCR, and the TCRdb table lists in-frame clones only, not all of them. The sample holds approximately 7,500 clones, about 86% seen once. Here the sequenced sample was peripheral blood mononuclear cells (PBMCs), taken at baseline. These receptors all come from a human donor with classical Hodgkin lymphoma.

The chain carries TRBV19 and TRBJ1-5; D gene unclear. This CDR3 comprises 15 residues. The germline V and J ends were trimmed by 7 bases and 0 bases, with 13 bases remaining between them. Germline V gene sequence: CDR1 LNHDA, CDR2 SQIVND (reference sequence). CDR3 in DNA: TGTGCCAGTAAAATCGGATTGAATAGCAATCAGCCCCAGCATTTT. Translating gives CASKIGLNSNQPQHF.

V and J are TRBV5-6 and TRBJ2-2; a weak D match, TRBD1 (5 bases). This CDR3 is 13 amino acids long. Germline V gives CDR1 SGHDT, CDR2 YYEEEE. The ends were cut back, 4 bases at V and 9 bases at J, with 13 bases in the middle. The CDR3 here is CASSLQGSRELFF. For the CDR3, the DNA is TGTGCCAGCAGCCTGCAGGGATCAAGGGAGCTGTTTTTT.

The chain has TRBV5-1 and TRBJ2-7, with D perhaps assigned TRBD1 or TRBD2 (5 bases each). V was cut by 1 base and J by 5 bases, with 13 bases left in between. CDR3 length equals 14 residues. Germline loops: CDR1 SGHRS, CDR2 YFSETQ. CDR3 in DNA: TGCGCCAGCAGCTTGACAGCCCGGGGCGACGAGCAGTACTTC. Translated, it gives CASSLTARGDEQYF.

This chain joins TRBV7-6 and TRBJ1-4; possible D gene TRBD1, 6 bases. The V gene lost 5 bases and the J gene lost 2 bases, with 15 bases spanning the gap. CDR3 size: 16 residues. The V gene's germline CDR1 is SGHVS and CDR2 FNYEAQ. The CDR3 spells CASSPFGRGTNEKLFF. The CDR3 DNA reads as TGTGCCAGCAGCCCCTTTGGAAGGGGGACTAATGAAAAACTGTTTTTT.

CDR3 in amino acids: CASSSPGQGATNEQFF. DNA of the CDR3: TGTGCCAGCAGTTCGCCGGGACAGGGGGCTACCAATGAGCAGTTCTTC. V usage is TRBV28 and J usage is TRBJ2-1; 12 bases fit TRBD1. V lost 4 bases to trimming and J lost 6 bases; unmatched junction nucleotides: 7. The CDR3 loop spans 16 amino acids. CDR1 is MDHEN, CDR2 SYDVKM, per germline.

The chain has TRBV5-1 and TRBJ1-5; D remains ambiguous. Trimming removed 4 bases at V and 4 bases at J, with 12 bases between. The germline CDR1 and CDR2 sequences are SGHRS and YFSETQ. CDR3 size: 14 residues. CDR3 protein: CASSPQDGNQPQHF. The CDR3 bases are TGCGCCAGCAGCCCCCAGGACGGTAATCAGCCCCAGCATTTT.

CDR3 in DNA: TGCGCCAGCAGCTGGAAGGACAGGGTCGCCGGGGAGCTGTTTTTT. Protein: CASSWKDRVAGELFF. V usage is TRBV5-1 and J usage is TRBJ2-2, with 8 bases identical to TRBD1. With 3 bases clipped from V and 6 bases from J, the junction kept 7 bases outside the gene matches. The CDR3 has 15 amino acids. Germline-derived CDR1 and CDR2 are SGHRS and YFSETQ.

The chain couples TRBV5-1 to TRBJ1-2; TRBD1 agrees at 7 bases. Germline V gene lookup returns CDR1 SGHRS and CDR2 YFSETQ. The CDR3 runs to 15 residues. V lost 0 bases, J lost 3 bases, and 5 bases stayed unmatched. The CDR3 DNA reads TGCGCCAGCAGCTTGGGGACAGGAGATTACTATGGCTACACCTTC. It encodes CASSLGTGDYYGYTF.

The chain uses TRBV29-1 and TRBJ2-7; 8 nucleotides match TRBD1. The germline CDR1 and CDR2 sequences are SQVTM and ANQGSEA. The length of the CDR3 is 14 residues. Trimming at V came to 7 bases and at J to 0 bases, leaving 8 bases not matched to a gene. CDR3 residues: CSARPGTGSYEQYF. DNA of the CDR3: TGCAGCGCTCGGCCAGGGACAGGCTCCTACGAGCAGTACTTC.

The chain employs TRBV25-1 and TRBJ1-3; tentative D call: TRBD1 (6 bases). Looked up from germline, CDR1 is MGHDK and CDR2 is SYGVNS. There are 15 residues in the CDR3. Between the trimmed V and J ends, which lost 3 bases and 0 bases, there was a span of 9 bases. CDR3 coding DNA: TGTGCCAGCAGTGAGAGACAGGTCTCTGGAAACACCATATATTTT. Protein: CASSERQVSGNTIYF. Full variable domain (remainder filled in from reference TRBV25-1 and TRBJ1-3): EADIYQTPRYLVIGTGKKITLECSQTMGHDKMYWYQQDPGMELHLIHYSYGVNSTEKGDLSSESTVSRIRTEHFPLTLESARPSHTSQYLCASSERQVSGNTIYFGEGSWLTVV.

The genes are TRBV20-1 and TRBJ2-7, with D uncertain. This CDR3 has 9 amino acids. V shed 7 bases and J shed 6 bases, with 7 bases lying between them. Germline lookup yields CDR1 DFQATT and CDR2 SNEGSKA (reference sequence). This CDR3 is CSVGTEQYF. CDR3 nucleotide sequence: TGCAGTGTGGGAACCGAGCAGTACTTC.

The CDR3 sequence: CASSLGTGGDEAFF. The CDR3 coding sequence is TGTGCCAGCAGCTTAGGGACAGGGGGCGATGAAGCTTTCTTT. The rearrangement links TRBV7-9 to TRBJ1-1, with TRBD1 matching 11 bases. The J segment lost 7 bases and the V segment lost 1 base, leaving 2 bases of the junction unmatched. Germline CDR1 SEHNR, CDR2 FQNEAQ (reference sequence). The CDR3 sequence is 14 residues long. Looking up the rest from reference TRBV7-9 and TRBJ1-1 gives the full variable domain: DTGVSQNPRHKITKRGQNVTFRCDPISEHNRLYWYRQTLGQGPEFLTYFQNEAQLEKSRLLSDRFSAERPKGSFSTLEIQRTEQGDSAMYLCASSLGTGGDEAFFGQGTRLTVV.

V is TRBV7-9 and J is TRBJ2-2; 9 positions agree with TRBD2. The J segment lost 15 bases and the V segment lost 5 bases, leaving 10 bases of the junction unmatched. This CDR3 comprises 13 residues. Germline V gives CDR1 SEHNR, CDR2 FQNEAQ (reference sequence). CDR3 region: CASSRGLAPGVFF. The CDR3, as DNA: TGTGCCAGCAGCCGGGGACTAGCTCCAGGGGTGTTTTTT.

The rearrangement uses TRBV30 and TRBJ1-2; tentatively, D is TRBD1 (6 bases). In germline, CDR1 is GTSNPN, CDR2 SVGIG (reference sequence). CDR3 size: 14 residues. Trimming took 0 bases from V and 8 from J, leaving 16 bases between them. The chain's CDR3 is CAWSVLGGLGGYTF. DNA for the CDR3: TGTGCCTGGAGTGTACTGGGGGGCTTAGGCGGCTACACCTTC. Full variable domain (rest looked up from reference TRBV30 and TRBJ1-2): SQTIHQWPATLVQPVGSPLSLECTVEGTSNPNLYWYRQAAGRGLQLLFYSVGIGQISSEVPQNLSASRPQDRQFILSSKKLLLSDSGFYLCAWSVLGGLGGYTFGSGTRLTVV.

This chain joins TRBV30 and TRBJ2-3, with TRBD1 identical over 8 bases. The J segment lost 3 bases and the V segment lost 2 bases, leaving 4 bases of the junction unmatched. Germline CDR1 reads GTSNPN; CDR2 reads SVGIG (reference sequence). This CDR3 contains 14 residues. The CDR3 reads CAWSLTGGTDTQYF. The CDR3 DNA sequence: TGTGCCTGGAGTTTAACAGGGGGGACAGATACGCAGTATTTT.

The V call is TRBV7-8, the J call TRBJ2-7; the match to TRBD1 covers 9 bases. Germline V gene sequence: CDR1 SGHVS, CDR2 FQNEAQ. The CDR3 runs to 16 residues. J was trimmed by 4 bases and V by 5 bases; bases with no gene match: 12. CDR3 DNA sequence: TGTGCCAGCAGCCCATCGACAACAGGGGGCAAGTACGAGCAGTACTTC. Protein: CASSPSTTGGKYEQYF.

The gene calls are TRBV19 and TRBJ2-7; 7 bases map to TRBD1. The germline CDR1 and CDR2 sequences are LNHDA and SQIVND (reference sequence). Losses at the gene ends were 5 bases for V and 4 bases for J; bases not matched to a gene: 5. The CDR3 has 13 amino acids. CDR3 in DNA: TGTGCCAGTAGTTACCGGACAGGTTACGAGCAGTACTTC. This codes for CASSYRTGYEQYF.

For the CDR3, the DNA is TGTGCCAGCAGTGGGACCGTTACAGATACGCAGTATTTT. It encodes CASSGTVTDTQYF. This chain uses TRBV6-5 with TRBJ2-3, with D possibly called TRBD1 or TRBD2 (5 bases each). V was cut by 5 bases and J by 3 bases, with 9 bases left in between. Germline CDR1 and CDR2: MNHEY and SVGAGI. This CDR3 region has 13 residues.

The CDR3 coding sequence is TGCGCCAGCAGCCCCGGACTAGCGGGAGTTGGTACCGGGGAGCTGTTTTTT. Encoded protein: CASSPGLAGVGTGELFF. This sequence joins TRBV5-1 and TRBJ2-2, with 13 bases that match TRBD2. Germline assignment: CDR1 SGHRS and CDR2 YFSETQ. This CDR3 region has 17 residues. After removal of 4 bases from V and 5 bases from J, the junction contained 8 bases not matched to a gene.

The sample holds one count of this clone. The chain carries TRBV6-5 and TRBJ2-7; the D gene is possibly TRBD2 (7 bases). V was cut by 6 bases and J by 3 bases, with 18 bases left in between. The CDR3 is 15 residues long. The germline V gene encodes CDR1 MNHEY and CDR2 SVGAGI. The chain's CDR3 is CASRRGGAQFYEQYF. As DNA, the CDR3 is TGTGCCAGCAGGCGAGGGGGGGCGCAGTTCTACGAGCAGTACTTC.